The 15 T cell receptor beta chains below were found in one sample sequenced in a study of T-cell reconstitution after alpha-beta-depleted transplantation in children. This sample's TCRbeta library carried unique molecular identifier barcodes. MiXCR, run by TCRdb on the PCR reads, gives a single entry per CDR3 protein. Of some 200,000 distinct CDR3 sequences in the sample, more than 12% were seen once. The sequences come from PBMCs from the stem cell graft donor, collected from the stem cell graft. All receptors derive from a human donor who donated a stem cell graft to a child with acute lymphoblastic leukemia.

Many counts were recorded for this clonotype. V usage is TRBV10-3 and J usage is TRBJ2-5, with D possibly being TRBD2 (6 bases). The CDR3 is 16 residues long. Germline CDR1 and CDR2: ENHRY and SYGVKD. Trimming took 0 bases from V and 5 from J, leaving 16 bases between them. CDR3 sequence: CAISESVGGVKETQYF. Here the CDR3 DNA reads TGTGCCATCAGTGAGTCGGTAGGAGGGGTTAAGGAGACCCAGTACTTC.

With regard to this clonotype: A much larger clone lies one base from this, so it may be a read error. The chain has TRBV10-3 and TRBJ2-7; 7 bases line up with TRBD2. Trimming removed 11 bases from V and 6 bases from J; junction bases left unmatched: 13. The CDR3 covers 13 residues. Per germline, CDR1 ENHRY and CDR2 SYGVKD. CDR3 amino acids: CAATRGGSAEQYF. In nucleotides, the CDR3 is TGTGCCGCGACCCGGGGCGGGAGCGCCGAGCAGTACTTC.

This clonotype was counted ten times or more. V and J are TRBV27 and TRBJ2-7; 9 nucleotides match TRBD2. V lost 3 bases to trimming and J lost 3 bases; unmatched junction nucleotides: 6. The length of the CDR3 is 15 residues. CDR1 MNHEY and CDR2 SMNVEV come from the germline V gene (reference sequence). CDR3: CASSLASGTFYEQYF. As DNA, the CDR3 is TGTGCCAGCAGTTTGGCTAGCGGGACGTTCTACGAGCAGTACTTC.

The table lists this clonotype with many counts. The chain has TRBV25-1 and TRBJ2-4; 10 bases match TRBD1. CDR3 length: 18 residues. Germline lookup yields CDR1 MGHDK and CDR2 SYGVNS. Losses at the gene ends were 2 bases for V and 8 bases for J; bases not matched to a gene: 15. CDR3 in amino acids: CASSERDRGSLEDDIQYF. The CDR3 nucleotides read TGTGCCAGCAGTGAACGGGACAGGGGTTCCCTTGAAGACGACATTCAGTACTTC.

The table lists this clonotype with many counts. Here the CDR3 reads CASSWTGPSYEQYF. The CDR3 nucleotides read TGTGCCAGCAGTTGGACAGGGCCATCCTACGAGCAGTACTTC. The rearrangement uses TRBV6-5 and TRBJ2-7, with 8 bases identical to TRBD1. The CDR3 is 14 amino acids. V was pared by 4 bases and J by 1 base, with 3 bases of the junction left unmatched. The germline CDR1 and CDR2 sequences are MNHEY and SVGAGI.

This clonotype was seen many times. This chain uses TRBV12-3 or TRBV12-4 with TRBJ1-1; 7 bases align to TRBD1. With 1 base clipped from V and 6 bases from J, the junction kept 5 bases outside the gene matches. The CDR3 covers 14 residues. The CDR3, as DNA: TGTGCCAGCAGTTTAGGACAGGGTGGGGCTGAAGCTTTCTTT. Residues: CASSLGQGGAEAFF.

This clonotype was counted at least ten times. The rearrangement uses TRBV12-3 or TRBV12-4 and TRBJ2-2; 8 bases are shared with TRBD2. J was trimmed by 4 bases and V by 6 bases; bases with no gene match: 7. This CDR3 has 15 residues. CDR3 residues: CASRSGSRITGELFF. The CDR3, as DNA: TGTGCCAGCAGGAGCGGGAGTAGGATCACCGGGGAGCTGTTTTTT.

This clonotype was seen at least ten times. This chain links TRBV5-1 with TRBJ1-1, with D hard to call. The V end lost 4 bases, the J end lost 7 bases, and 14 bases lay between the germline ends. The CDR3 covers 13 residues. Germline V CDR1 and CDR2: SGHRS, YFSETQ. The CDR3 nucleotides are TGCGCCAGCAGCCTTAAAGACGGCCTTGAAGCTTTCTTT. This sequence encodes CASSLKDGLEAFF.

About this clonotype itself: It is likely a read error: a sequence one base away is far more abundant. CDR3 DNA sequence: TGTGCCACCAGCAGGGGACTCCAAGAGACCCAGTACTTC. Translated: CATSRGLQETQYF. The V gene is TRBV12-3 or TRBV12-4, the J gene TRBJ2-5; either TRBD1 or TRBD2 may fit D (6 bases each). The V end lost 10 bases, the J end lost 1 base, and 13 bases lay between the germline ends. The CDR3 covers 13 residues.

This clonotype appeared many times. The chain carries TRBV12-3 or TRBV12-4 and TRBJ2-1; 8 nucleotides line up with TRBD1. With V trimmed by 3 bases and J by 8 bases, 6 bases remained unmatched. The CDR3 sequence is 14 residues long. Here the CDR3 reads CASSFPDRGHEQFF. The CDR3 DNA reads as TGTGCCAGCAGTTTTCCCGACAGGGGTCATGAGCAGTTCTTC.

V usage is TRBV11-3 and J usage is TRBJ2-7, with 10 bases aligning to TRBD1. Per germline, CDR1 SGHNT and CDR2 YENEEA. The CDR3 covers 16 residues. The J segment lost 4 bases and the V segment lost 4 bases, leaving 10 bases of the junction unmatched. The CDR3 here is CASSSRSGTGDYEQYF. The CDR3 DNA is TGTGCCAGCAGCTCCAGGTCCGGGACAGGGGATTACGAGCAGTACTTC.

The table lists this clonotype with a few counts. The V call is TRBV29-1, the J call TRBJ2-3; a possible D gene is TRBD1 (6 bases). The germline V gene has CDR1 SQVTM and CDR2 ANQGSEA. V was clipped by 6 bases and J by 1 base, with 14 bases between them. CDR3 length: 14 amino acids. The CDR3 coding sequence is TGCAGCGTGCGAATCCGACAGGGCACAGATACGCAGTATTTT. Amino acid sequence: CSVRIRQGTDTQYF.

This clonotype was observed at least ten times. The chain has TRBV20-1 and TRBJ2-1; D is perhaps TRBD1 or TRBD2 (5 bases each). Trimming took off 5 bases at V and 2 bases at J, with 13 bases between the two ends. This CDR3 is 14 amino acids long. The germline V gene has CDR1 DFQATT and CDR2 SNEGSKA (reference sequence). The CDR3 is CSALPGTAYNEQFF. The DNA for the CDR3 is TGCAGTGCTCTACCCGGGACCGCCTACAATGAGCAGTTCTTC.

The V call is TRBV5-5, the J call TRBJ2-7; TRBD2 matches at 12 bases. The germline V gene encodes CDR1 SGHKS and CDR2 YYEKEE (reference sequence). V dropped 5 bases and J dropped 4; count of bases not matched to a gene: 16. The CDR3 has 18 residues. The CDR3 loop is CASSSSTSGSSLFYEQYF. CDR3 in DNA: TGTGCCAGCAGTTCATCGACTAGCGGGAGTTCCCTTTTTTACGAGCAGTACTTC.

V gene TRBV6-2 or TRBV6-3 combines with J gene TRBJ2-1; 7 bases match TRBD1. The V segment lost 6 bases and the J segment 10 bases; nucleotides outside the gene matches: 9. The CDR3 runs to 13 residues. In germline, CDR1 is MNHEY, CDR2 SVGEGT. CDR3 sequence (DNA): TGTGCCAGCAGCCCTAGGCCAGGGGGAGAGCAGTTCTTC. The encoded protein is CASSPRPGGEQFF.